A selection of T cell receptor beta chains follows, all from one sample in a study of blood T cells in healthy people across ages. TCRdb re-analysed the 5' RACE reads in MiXCR, keeping a single row per CDR3 protein. The table records fewer than 2,000,000 distinct CDR3 sequences, about 31% of them present only once. Sample: blood. These receptors originate from a woman in her thirties in good health. CDR3s include the opening cysteine and the closing phenylalanine or tryptophan. The D gene is left open where the match is weak. Some rows mark clone size as missing; the rest say once, few, many or name a class of expanded clone.

j_call	v_call	clone_size	d_call	cdr3_aa	cdr3_nt
TRBJ1-3	TRBV18	.	.	CASSPPGGSGNTIYF	TGTGCCAGCTCACCACCGGGGGGCTCTGGAAACACCATATATTTT
TRBJ1-2	TRBV30	.	.	CAWSVLTAGGYTF	TGTGCCTGGAGTGTACTGACTGCCGGGGGCTACACCTTC
TRBJ2-7	TRBV20-1	few	.	CSARPGTTVICEQYF	TGCAGTGCTAGACCGGGAACAACCGTAATCTGCGAGCAGTACTTC
TRBJ1-5	TRBV30	.	.	CAWSVRAGNQPQHF	TGTGCCTGGAGTGTACGGGCAGGTAATCAGCCCCAGCATTTT
TRBJ2-5	TRBV20-1	few	.	CSASFPIGPGKQYF	TGCAGTGCTAGCTTCCCTATTGGGCCCGGGAAGCAGTACTTC
TRBJ2-1	TRBV30	.	TRBD2	CAWRLAGYNEQFF	TGTGCCTGGAGACTAGCGGGGTACAATGAGCAGTTCTTC
TRBJ1-1	TRBV20-1	.	.	CSARDSGQLNTEAFF	TGCAGTGCTAGAGATTCGGGGCAGCTGAACACTGAAGCTTTCTTT
TRBJ1-2	TRBV29-1	many	.	CSVSPRLQSTLYGYTF	TGCAGCGTTTCGCCTCGACTCCAATCTACCCTTTATGGCTACACCTTC
TRBJ2-1	TRBV13	few	.	CASNRFGWGRYNEQFF	TGTGCCAGCAACCGTTTTGGATGGGGTCGCTACAATGAGCAGTTCTTC
TRBJ1-5	TRBV6-4	once	TRBD1	CASSEAGQVNQPQHF	TGTGCCAGCAGTGAGGCGGGACAGGTCAATCAGCCCCAGCATTTT
TRBJ2-1	TRBV20-1	.	TRBD2	CSASIWRLAGEFEQFF	TGCAGTGCCTCTATCTGGCGACTAGCGGGAGAATTTGAGCAGTTCTTC
TRBJ2-1	TRBV12-3/TRBV12-4	.	TRBD2	CASSFSSGGARGQFF	TGTGCCAGCAGTTTCTCCAGCGGGGGGGCCAGGGGGCAGTTCTTC
TRBJ2-1	TRBV10-3	.	TRBD2	CAISEPERGPYNEQFF	TGTGCCATCAGTGAGCCCGAGCGGGGCCCGTACAATGAGCAGTTCTTC
TRBJ2-7	TRBV5-4	once	.	CASSLVGIPEQYF	TGTGCCAGCAGCTTGGTAGGCATCCCCGAGCAGTACTTC
TRBJ1-2	TRBV20-1	many	.	CSASSANYGYTF	TGCAGCGCCTCAAGCGCGAACTATGGCTACACCTTC